One and the same sample provided the 10 T cell receptor beta chains below, sequenced in a study of blood T cells in healthy people across ages. A J-beta primer mix and a sample-barcoded 5' primer were used in a second PCR of roughly 6 to 11 cycles. TCRdb itself ran the 5' RACE reads through MiXCR, one entry per CDR3 protein. The data contain approximately 800,000 distinct CDR3 sequences, about 34% of them seen just once; the ten biggest clones take up over 10%. Specimen: blood. These receptors all stem from a man aged 18 to 30 in good health.

The table lists this clonotype with a few counts. The V and J genes are TRBV12-3 or TRBV12-4 and TRBJ1-2; unclear D gene. There are 13 residues in the CDR3. V shed 1 base and J shed 8 bases, with 11 bases lying between them. CDR3 loop: CASSLGVIEGYTF. For the CDR3, the DNA is TGTGCCAGCAGTTTAGGGGTAATAGAAGGCTACACCTTC.

The rearrangement uses TRBV6-5 and TRBJ1-4, with D tentatively TRBD1 (5 bases). The CDR3 has 15 residues. Per the germline V gene, CDR1 is MNHEY and CDR2 is SVGAGI. Trimming pared 2 bases from V and 4 bases from J, leaving 11 bases between. The CDR3 is CASSYGSGSNEKLFF. CDR3 nucleotide sequence: TGTGCCAGCAGTTACGGTTCAGGGAGTAATGAAAAACTGTTTTTT.

This chain connects TRBV28 to TRBJ1-4; D not certain. CDR3 length: 13 residues. Trimming shortened V by 3 bases and J by 13 bases, and 15 bases separated the two germline ends. Germline-derived CDR1 and CDR2 are MDHEN and SYDVKM. The CDR3 DNA reads as TGTGCCAGCAGTTTTAATCTAAAGAGGCTACTGTTTTTT. It encodes CASSFNLKRLLFF. Based on the CDR3 plus reference TRBV28 and TRBJ1-4, the full variable domain is DVKVTQSSRYLVKRTGEKVFLECVQDMDHENMFWYRQDPGLGLRLIYFSYDVKMKEKGDIPEGYSVSREKKERFSLILESASTNQTSMYLCASSFNLKRLLFFGSGTQLSVL.

This clonotype has more than one count but fewer than ten. The rearrangement joins TRBV20-1 to TRBJ2-4; the match to TRBD1 covers 7 bases. The V gene end was trimmed by 2 bases and the J gene end by 5 bases; junction bases not matched to a gene: 9. The germline V gene encodes CDR1 DFQATT and CDR2 SNEGSKA (reference sequence). The CDR3 has 15 amino acids. For the CDR3, the DNA is TGCAGTGCTAGATCCCCGACAGGGATCCAAAACATTCAGTACTTC. This encodes CSARSPTGIQNIQYF.

This chain connects TRBV6-2 or TRBV6-3 to TRBJ1-1; D is unclear. The CDR3 contains 14 residues. The germline CDR1 and CDR2 sequences are MNHEY and SVGEGT. V gave up 2 bases and J gave up 2 bases, with 9 bases separating them. CDR3 nucleotide sequence: TGTGCCAGCAGTTACAGTCAGCGAAACACTGAAGCTTTCTTT. It specifies CASSYSQRNTEAFF.

There are a few counts of this clonotype. Written as DNA, the CDR3 is TGTGCCAGCAGTTTATTAAATTCACCCCTCCACTTT. It encodes CASSLLNSPLHF. J is TRBJ1-6 and V is TRBV12-3 or TRBV12-4, with D hard to call. This CDR3 is 12 amino acids long. The V end lost 2 bases, the J end lost 7 bases, and 3 bases lay between the germline ends.

This rearrangement joins TRBV3-1 to TRBJ2-7; 8 bases agree with TRBD2. Germline CDR1 and CDR2: LGHDT and YNNKEL (reference sequence). V gave up 7 bases and J gave up 3 bases; unmatched junction bases: 8. The CDR3 has 14 residues. The CDR3 bases are TGTGCCAGCAACCCGACGGGGGGGGTCTACGAGCAGTACTTC. This encodes CASNPTGGVYEQYF.

This clonotype has a handful of counts. This CDR3 reads CSAGEDTQYF. As DNA, the CDR3 is TGCAGTGCGGGGGAGGATACGCAGTATTTT. The rearrangement links TRBV20-1 to TRBJ2-3; D may correspond to TRBD1 or TRBD2 (5 bases each). The CDR3 runs 10 residues. Germline-derived CDR1 and CDR2 are DFQATT and SNEGSKA (reference sequence). Trimming removed 6 bases at V and 6 bases at J, with 7 bases between.

This clonotype has more than one count but fewer than ten. CDR3 bases: TGTGCCAGCAGCTTAGGCATTACGAACACTGAAGCTTTCTTT. It yields the protein CASSLGITNTEAFF. The chain has TRBV7-9 and TRBJ1-1; D is undetermined. Germline lookup yields CDR1 SEHNR and CDR2 FQNEAQ (reference sequence). CDR3 size: 14 residues. V was cut by 1 base and J by 1 base, with 7 bases left in between.

The chain carries TRBV7-2 and TRBJ2-1; weak D call: TRBD2 (5 bases). The CDR3 has 13 amino acids. In germline, CDR1 is SGHTA, CDR2 FQGNSA. With 3 bases removed from V and 6 bases from J, the gap between germline ends came to 9 bases. The CDR3: CASSLDSINEQFF. CDR3 nucleotides: TGTGCCAGCAGCTTGGACTCTATCAATGAGCAGTTCTTC.